The rows below give T cell receptor beta chains drawn from one sample of a study of technical replicates of blood from a few donors. Libraries were prepared by immunoSEQ multiplex PCR; TCRdb keeps only in-frame clonotypes and omits some of them. The data hold tens of thousands of clones, with 93% observed a single time. Sequencing input: T cells isolated from PBMCs. These receptors originate from a human donor in good health. The CDR3 runs from the conserved cysteine through the conserved F or W. The D gene is left open where the match is weak. A clone size is listed for some rows: how often the clone was seen (once, few, many), or a class if it is expanded.

TGTGCCAGCAGCCCTATCAGGGGGCGCCAAGAGACCCAGTACTTC,CASSPIRGRQETQYF,TRBV7-9,TRBJ2-5,.,TRBD1
TGTGCCACTTCTTACGGGAGCATGAACACTGAAGCTTTCTTT,CATSYGSMNTEAFF,TRBV6-1,TRBJ1-1,few,.
TGTGCCAGCAGCAGGGGACAGTACAATGAGCAGTTCTTC,CASSRGQYNEQFF,TRBV5-6,TRBJ2-1,.,TRBD1
TGCGCCAGCAGCTTGGCGCGGACTAGCGGGAGGGTTGAGCAGTACTTC,CASSLARTSGRVEQYF,TRBV5-1,TRBJ2-7,.,TRBD2
TGTGCCAGCAGCCTCCAGGGTCGGAACACTGAAGCTTTCTTT,CASSLQGRNTEAFF,TRBV2,TRBJ1-1,.,.
TGTGCCAGCTCAGAACTAGAACCGAGCGAGCAGTACTTC,CASSELEPSEQYF,TRBV18,TRBJ2-7,.,.
TGCGCCAGCAGCTTGGGCGGGAGTGGCACAGATACGCAGTATTTT,CASSLGGSGTDTQYF,TRBV5-1,TRBJ2-3,.,TRBD2
TGTGCCAGTAGTATAGATCTTCCAGGGAACACTGAAGCTTTCTTT,CASSIDLPGNTEAFF,TRBV19,TRBJ1-1,few,.
TGCGCCAGCAGCCTTCAGGATTTTCCCTACGAGCAGTACTTC,CASSLQDFPYEQYF,TRBV5-1,TRBJ2-7,.,.
TGCGCCAGCAGCCTTCCGGGGGGGCCTGATACGCAGTATTTT,CASSLPGGPDTQYF,TRBV4-1,TRBJ2-3,.,TRBD2
TGTGCCAGCAGTTGGACGGTAGCGGGAGGCAACGAGCAGTACTTC,CASSWTVAGGNEQYF,TRBV28,TRBJ2-7,.,TRBD2
TGTGCCAGCAGCGTAGCAGGGCTGAACACTGAAGCTTTCTTT,CASSVAGLNTEAFF,TRBV9,TRBJ1-1,.,.
TGCAGCGTTTCTCGGCTAGCGGGAGTAGCCGGGGAGCTGTTTTTT,CSVSRLAGVAGELFF,TRBV29-1,TRBJ2-2,.,TRBD2
TGTGCCAGCAGCGTAGAAGCGGAGTGGAAACTGTTTTTT,CASSVEAEWKLFF,TRBV9,TRBJ1-4,.,.
TGTGCCAGCAGGCCCGGGACAGGTGGCTTCGGCTACACCTTC,CASRPGTGGFGYTF,TRBV27,TRBJ1-2,.,TRBD1
TGTGCCAGCAGTTTAATCGGGAGCCTCTCCTACGAGCAGTACTTC,CASSLIGSLSYEQYF,TRBV27,TRBJ2-7,once,.
TGCGCCAGCAGCTCAATCGGGACAGCCCAAGAGACCCAGTACTTC,CASSSIGTAQETQYF,TRBV5-1,TRBJ2-5,.,TRBD1
TGTGCCAGTAGTATTTGGCAGGGGATCTATGGCTACACCTTC,CASSIWQGIYGYTF,TRBV19,TRBJ1-2,.,.
TGTGCCAGTGAGGGACTAGCTCCTTACAATGAGCAGTTCTTC,CASEGLAPYNEQFF,TRBV2,TRBJ2-1,.,TRBD2
TGTGCCAGCAGTTTATTTGACTCAGGGACTAGAGAGACCCAGTACTTC,CASSLFDSGTRETQYF,TRBV27,TRBJ2-5,.,TRBD2
TGTGCCATCAGTGAGCTTCGTAGCGGTCCCTACGAGCAGTACTTC,CAISELRSGPYEQYF,TRBV10-3,TRBJ2-7,.,.
TGCGCCAGCAGCTCCGTTGCGGGGCAGGATACGCAGTATTTT,CASSSVAGQDTQYF,TRBV5-1,TRBJ2-3,.,.
TGTGCCAGCAGCGGACAGGGTCCAACCTACAATGAGCAGTTCTTC,CASSGQGPTYNEQFF,TRBV2,TRBJ2-1,.,TRBD1
TGTGCCAGCTCACCACCGAAGGGGTATTCCTACAATGAGCAGTTCTTC,CASSPPKGYSYNEQFF,TRBV18,TRBJ2-1,.,.
TGTGCCAGCAGCCAGACAGGAGAGCAGTACTTC,CASSQTGEQYF,TRBV7-9,TRBJ2-7,.,.
TGTGCCAGCATGTTCCAGCGGTCCTACAATGAGCAGTTCTTC,CASMFQRSYNEQFF,TRBV27,TRBJ2-1,.,.
TGTGCCAGCAGCTTCGGAGGGACCCCTGAAGCTTTCTTT,CASSFGGTPEAFF,TRBV5-6,TRBJ1-1,.,.
TGTGCCAGCAGTTACTCGGCCGCCGGACACTACGAGCAGTACTTC,CASSYSAAGHYEQYF,TRBV6-5,TRBJ2-7,.,.
TGTGCCAGCAGTGCGGACAGCGGCCAGCCCCAGCATTTT,CASSADSGQPQHF,TRBV2,TRBJ1-5,.,.
TGTGCCAGTAGCGGACAGGGAAGCTCCTACGAGCAGTACTTC,CASSGQGSSYEQYF,TRBV19,TRBJ2-7,.,TRBD1
TGTGCCACCAGCACAGGGGAGTATGGCTACACCTTC,CATSTGEYGYTF,TRBV15,TRBJ1-2,.,.